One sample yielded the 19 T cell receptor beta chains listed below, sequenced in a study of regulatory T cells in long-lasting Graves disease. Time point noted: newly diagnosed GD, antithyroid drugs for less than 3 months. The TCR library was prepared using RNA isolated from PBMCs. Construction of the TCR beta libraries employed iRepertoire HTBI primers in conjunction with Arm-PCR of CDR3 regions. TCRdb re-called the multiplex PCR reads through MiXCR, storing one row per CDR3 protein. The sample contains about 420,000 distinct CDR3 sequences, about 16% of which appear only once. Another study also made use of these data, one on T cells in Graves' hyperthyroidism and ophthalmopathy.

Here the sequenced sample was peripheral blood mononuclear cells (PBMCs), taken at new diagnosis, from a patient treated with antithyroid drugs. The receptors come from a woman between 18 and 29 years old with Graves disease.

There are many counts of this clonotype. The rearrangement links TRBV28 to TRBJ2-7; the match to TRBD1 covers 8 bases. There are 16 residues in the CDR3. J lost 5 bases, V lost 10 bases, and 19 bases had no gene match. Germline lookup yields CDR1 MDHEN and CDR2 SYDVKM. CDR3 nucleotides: TGTGCCACCCAGACTACCCCCGGGACAGGTCATCACGAGCAGTACTTC. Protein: CATQTTPGTGHHEQYF. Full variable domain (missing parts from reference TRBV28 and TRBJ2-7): DVKVTQSSRYLVKRTGEKVFLECVQDMDHENMFWYRQDPGLGLRLIYFSYDVKMKEKGDIPEGYSVSREKKERFSLILESASTNQTSMYLCATQTTPGTGHHEQYFGPGTRLTVT.

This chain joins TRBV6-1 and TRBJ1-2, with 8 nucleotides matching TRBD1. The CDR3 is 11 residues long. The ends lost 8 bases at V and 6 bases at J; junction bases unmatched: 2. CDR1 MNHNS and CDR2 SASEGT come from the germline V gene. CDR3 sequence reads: CASWTGNGYTF. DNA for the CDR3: TGTGCCAGCTGGACAGGGAATGGCTACACCTTC.

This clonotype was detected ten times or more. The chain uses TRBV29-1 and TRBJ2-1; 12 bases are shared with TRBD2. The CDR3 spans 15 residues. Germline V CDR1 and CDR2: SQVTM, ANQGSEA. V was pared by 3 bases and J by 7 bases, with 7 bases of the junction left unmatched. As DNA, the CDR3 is TGCAGCGTTGAGGGCGCGACTAGCGGGAGAAATGAGCAGTTCTTC. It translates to CSVEGATSGRNEQFF.

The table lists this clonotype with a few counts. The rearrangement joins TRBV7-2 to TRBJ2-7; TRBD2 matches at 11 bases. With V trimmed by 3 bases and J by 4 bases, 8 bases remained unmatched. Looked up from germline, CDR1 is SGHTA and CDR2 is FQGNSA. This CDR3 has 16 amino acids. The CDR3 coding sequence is TGTGCCAGCAGCTTGTTAGCGGGAGGGCCCGAATACGAGCAGTACTTC. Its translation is CASSLLAGGPEYEQYF.

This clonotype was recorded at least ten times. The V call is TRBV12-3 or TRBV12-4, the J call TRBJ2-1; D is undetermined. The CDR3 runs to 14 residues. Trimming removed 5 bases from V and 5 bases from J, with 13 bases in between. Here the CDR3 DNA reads TGTGCCAGCAGTCGCCCCCGGGTGCACAATGAGCAGTTCTTC. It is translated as CASSRPRVHNEQFF.

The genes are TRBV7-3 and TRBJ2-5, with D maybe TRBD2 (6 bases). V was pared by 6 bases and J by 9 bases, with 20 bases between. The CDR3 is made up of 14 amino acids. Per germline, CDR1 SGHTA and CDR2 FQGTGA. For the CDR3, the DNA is TGTGCCAGCAGTCAAACTGGGCGGGGTGGGGCCCAGTACTTC. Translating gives CASSQTGRGGAQYF.

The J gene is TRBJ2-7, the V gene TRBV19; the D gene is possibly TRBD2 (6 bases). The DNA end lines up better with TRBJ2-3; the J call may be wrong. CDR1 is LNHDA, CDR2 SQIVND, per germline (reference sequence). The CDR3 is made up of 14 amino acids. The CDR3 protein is CANTGVSNRDTQYF. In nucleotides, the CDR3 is TGTGCCAACACGGGGGTTTCGAATCGGGATACGCAGTATTTT.

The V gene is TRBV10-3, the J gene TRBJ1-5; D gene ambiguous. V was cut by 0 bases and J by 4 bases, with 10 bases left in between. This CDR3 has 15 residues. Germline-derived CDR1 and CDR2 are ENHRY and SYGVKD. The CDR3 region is CAISESVGWNQPQHF. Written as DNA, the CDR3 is TGTGCCATCAGTGAGTCGGTCGGGTGGAATCAGCCCCAGCATTTT.

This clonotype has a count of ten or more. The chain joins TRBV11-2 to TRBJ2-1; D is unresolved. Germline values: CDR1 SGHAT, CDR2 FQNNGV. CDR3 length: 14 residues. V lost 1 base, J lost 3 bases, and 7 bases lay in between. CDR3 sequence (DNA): TGTGCCAGCAGCTTAGGGACGATCTACAATGAGCAGTTCTTC. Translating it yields CASSLGTIYNEQFF. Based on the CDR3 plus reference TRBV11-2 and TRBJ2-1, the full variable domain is EAGVAQSPRYKIIEKRQSVAFWCNPISGHATLYWYQQILGQGPKLLIQFQNNGVVDDSQLPKDRFSAERLKGVDSTLKIQPAKLEDSAVYLCASSLGTIYNEQFFGPGTRLTVL.

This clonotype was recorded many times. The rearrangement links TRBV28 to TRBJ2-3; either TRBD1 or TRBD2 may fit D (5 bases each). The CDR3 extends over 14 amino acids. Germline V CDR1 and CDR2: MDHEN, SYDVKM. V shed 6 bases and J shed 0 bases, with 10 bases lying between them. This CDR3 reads CASRTEGSTDTQYF. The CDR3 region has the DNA TGTGCCAGCAGGACAGAGGGTAGCACAGATACGCAGTATTTT.

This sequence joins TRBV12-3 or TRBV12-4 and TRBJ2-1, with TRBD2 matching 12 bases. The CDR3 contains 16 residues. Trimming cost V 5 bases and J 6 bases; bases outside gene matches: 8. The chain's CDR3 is CASSPQLAGGINEQFF. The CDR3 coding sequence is TGTGCCAGCAGTCCGCAGCTAGCGGGAGGGATCAATGAGCAGTTCTTC.

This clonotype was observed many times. This chain's CDR3 is CSAKTMTGVNEQFF. CDR3 DNA: TGCAGTGCTAAGACTATGACAGGGGTTAATGAGCAGTTCTTC. This chain joins TRBV20-1 and TRBJ2-1; 8 bases line up with TRBD1. This CDR3 spans 14 amino acids. Germline trimming cut 4 bases from V and 7 bases from J; bases unmatched to any gene: 9. Germline V CDR1 and CDR2: DFQATT, SNEGSKA (reference sequence).

CDR3 nucleotides: TGTGCCAGCAGTTTCCGGGACAGGGGTTCACCCCTCCACTTT. Translating it yields CASSFRDRGSPLHF. This chain joins TRBV6-5 and TRBJ1-6; 10 nucleotides match TRBD1. There are 14 residues in the CDR3. The V and J ends lost 4 bases and 9 bases, in that order; junction bases with no gene match: 3. The germline gives CDR1 MNHEY, CDR2 SVGAGI.

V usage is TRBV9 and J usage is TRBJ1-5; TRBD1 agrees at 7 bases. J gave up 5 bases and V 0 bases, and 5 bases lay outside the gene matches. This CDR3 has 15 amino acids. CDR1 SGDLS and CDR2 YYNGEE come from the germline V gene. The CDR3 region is CASSVGQGLDQPQHF. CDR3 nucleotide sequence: TGTGCCAGCAGCGTAGGACAGGGATTGGATCAGCCCCAGCATTTT.

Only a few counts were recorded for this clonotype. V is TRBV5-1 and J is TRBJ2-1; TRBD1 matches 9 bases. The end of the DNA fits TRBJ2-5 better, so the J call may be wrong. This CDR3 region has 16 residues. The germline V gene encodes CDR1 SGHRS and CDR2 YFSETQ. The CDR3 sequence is CASSVRQGGDQETQYF. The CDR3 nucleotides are TGCGCCAGCAGCGTTAGACAGGGGGGAGACCAAGAGACCCAGTACTTC.

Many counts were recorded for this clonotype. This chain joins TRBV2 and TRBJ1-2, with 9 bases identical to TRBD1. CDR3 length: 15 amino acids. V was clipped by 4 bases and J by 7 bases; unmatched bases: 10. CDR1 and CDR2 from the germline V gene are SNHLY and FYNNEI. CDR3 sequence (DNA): TGTGCCAGCAGTGTTAAACAGGGGGCAGTTGGTGGCTACACCTTC. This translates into CASSVKQGAVGGYTF. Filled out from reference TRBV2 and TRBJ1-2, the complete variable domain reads EPEVTQTPSHQVTQMGQEVILRCVPISNHLYFYWYRQILGQKVEFLVSFYNNEISEKSEIFDDQFSVERPDGSNFTLKIRSTKLEDSAMYFCASSVKQGAVGGYTFGSGTRLTVV.

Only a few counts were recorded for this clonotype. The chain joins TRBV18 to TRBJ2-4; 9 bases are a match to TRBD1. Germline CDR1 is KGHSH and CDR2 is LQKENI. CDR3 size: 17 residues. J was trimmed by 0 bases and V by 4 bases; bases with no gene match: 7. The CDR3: CASSLGQGRGAKNIQYF. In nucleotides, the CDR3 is TGTGCCAGCTCACTAGGACAGGGGAGAGGAGCCAAAAACATTCAGTACTTC.

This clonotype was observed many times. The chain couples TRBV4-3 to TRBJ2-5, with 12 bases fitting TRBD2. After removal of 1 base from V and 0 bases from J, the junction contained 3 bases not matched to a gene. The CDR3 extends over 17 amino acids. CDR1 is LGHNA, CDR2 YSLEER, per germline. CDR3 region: CASSQGLAGGYQETQYF. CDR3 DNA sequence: TGCGCCAGCAGCCAAGGCCTAGCGGGAGGGTACCAAGAGACCCAGTACTTC.

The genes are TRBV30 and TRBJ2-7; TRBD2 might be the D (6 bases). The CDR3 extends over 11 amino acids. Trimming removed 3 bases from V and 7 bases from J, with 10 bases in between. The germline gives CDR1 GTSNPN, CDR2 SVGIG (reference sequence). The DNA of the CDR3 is TGTGCCTGGAGACGGGAGCGGGAGCAGTACTTC. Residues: CAWRREREQYF.